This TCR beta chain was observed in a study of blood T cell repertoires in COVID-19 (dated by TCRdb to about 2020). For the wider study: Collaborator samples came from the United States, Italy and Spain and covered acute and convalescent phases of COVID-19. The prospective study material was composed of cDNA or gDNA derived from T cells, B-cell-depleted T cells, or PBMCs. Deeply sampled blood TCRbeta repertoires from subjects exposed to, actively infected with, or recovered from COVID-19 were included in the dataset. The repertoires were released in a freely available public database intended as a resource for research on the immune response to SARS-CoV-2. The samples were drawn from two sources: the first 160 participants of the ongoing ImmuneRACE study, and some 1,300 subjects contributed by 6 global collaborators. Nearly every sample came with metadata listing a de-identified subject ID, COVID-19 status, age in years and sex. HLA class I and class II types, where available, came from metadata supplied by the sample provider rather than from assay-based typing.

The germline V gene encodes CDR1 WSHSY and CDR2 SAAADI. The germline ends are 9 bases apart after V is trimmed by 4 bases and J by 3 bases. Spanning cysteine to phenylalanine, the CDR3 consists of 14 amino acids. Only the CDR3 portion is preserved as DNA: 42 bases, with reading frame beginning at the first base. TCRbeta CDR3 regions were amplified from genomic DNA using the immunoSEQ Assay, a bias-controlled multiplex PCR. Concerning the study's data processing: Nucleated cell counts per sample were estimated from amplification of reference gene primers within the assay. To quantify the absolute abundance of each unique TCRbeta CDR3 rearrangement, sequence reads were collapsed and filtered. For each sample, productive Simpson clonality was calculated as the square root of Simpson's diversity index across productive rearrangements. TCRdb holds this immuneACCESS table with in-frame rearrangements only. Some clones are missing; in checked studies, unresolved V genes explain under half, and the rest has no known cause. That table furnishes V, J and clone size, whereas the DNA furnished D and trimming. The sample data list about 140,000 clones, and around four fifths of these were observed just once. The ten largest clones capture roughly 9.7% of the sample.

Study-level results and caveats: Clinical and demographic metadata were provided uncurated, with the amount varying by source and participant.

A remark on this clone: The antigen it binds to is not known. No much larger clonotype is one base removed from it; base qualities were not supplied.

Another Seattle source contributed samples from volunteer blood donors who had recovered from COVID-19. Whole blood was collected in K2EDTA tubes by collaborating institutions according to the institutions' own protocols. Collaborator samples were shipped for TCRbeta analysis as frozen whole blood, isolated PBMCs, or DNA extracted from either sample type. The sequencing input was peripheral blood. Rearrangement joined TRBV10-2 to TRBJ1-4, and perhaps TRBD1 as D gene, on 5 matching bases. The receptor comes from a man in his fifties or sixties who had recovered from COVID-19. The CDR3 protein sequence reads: CASSVDRPNEKLFF. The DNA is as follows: TGCGCCAGCAGTGTAGACAGACCTAATGAAAAACTGTTTTTT.